This TCR beta chain derives from a study of T cell responses to AZD1222 COVID-19 vaccine (dated by TCRdb to 2020 to 2023). Concerning the study at large: AZD1222 recipients with second doses at about 4 weeks or about 12 weeks were pooled, because spike-specific TCR depth and breadth did not differ between schedules. TCR sequencing covered over 230 trial participants: around 210 given two doses of AZD1222 and approximately 26 given two doses of MenACWY control vaccine. Trial participants were enrolled by age into subgroups of 18-55, 56-69 and 70-plus years, and around 150, 28 and 57 TCR-sequenced participants, respectively, were included in these subgroups.

A word on this clone: Its antigen target is currently unknown. Base qualities are not recorded, but no much larger clone differs from it by a single base.

Beyond this particular receptor, the publication reports: After two AZD1222 doses, spike-specific TCR breadth and depth were significantly higher than at day 0 and than in MenACWY recipients. Conclusions about previously exposed vaccinees were limited because only six AZD1222 recipients were SARS-CoV-2 seropositive at baseline. Reportedly, close to half of the unique spike-specific TCRs recognized epitopes lying outside the regions that are mutated in the B.1.351 and B.1.1.7 variants. In the small 56-69-year group, the increase in depth fell short of significance, most likely because of low power. Participants were mostly white British, with more females than males. The authors suggested clonal diversity may have been underestimated. Vaccine-associated CD4 TCRs spanned the whole spike protein, with dominant responses in regions 160-218 and 743-854. Because no day 14 peak-response samples were available, the repertoires could be characterized only after the peak T cell response.

Explained via the paper, the time point label denotes: baseline before first vaccination. Vaccinee samples were obtained from the UK trials COV001 and COV002, which included a single-blind randomized controlled phase 2/3 trial of AZD1222 (ChAdOx1 nCoV-19) in healthy adults. Trial participant PBMC samples were collected at day 0 and day 28 after the second dose for TCRbeta chain sequencing. The CDR3 regions of human TCRbeta chains were analyzed by immunosequencing. The published analysis was carried out like this. TCRs in the repertoires were compared against a reference library of SARS-CoV-2-specific TCRs that had been generated with the MIRA antigen-specificity platform. Breadth was defined as the fraction of unique TCRs that were SARS-CoV-2-associated, and depth was defined as the fraction of total T cells that were SARS-CoV-2-associated. Using the MIRA data, each spike-specific TCR was assigned both to the spike region to which the TCR was reactive and to a CD4 or CD8 class. Log10-transformed breadth and depth values were compared by one-way ANOVA with Sidak's multiple comparisons tests. TCRdb retrieved this table from immuneACCESS and kept in-frame rearrangements only. Not all clones are present; in checked studies, unresolved V genes account for under half, and no reason is known for the remainder. For V, J and clone size, that table is used; D and trimming come from the DNA. This sample comprises about 97,000 clones, about 88% of them detected only once. The ten top clones hold roughly 3% of the sample.

Specimen: peripheral blood, collected on day 0 of AZD1222 vaccination. This TCR was sampled from an adult in good health.

The sequenced DNA is TGCAGCGTTGAAAGTTTTGTGACTGGAAACACCATATATTTT. Its protein reads: CSVESFVTGNTIYF. Recombination connected TRBV29-1 to TRBJ1-3; no D segment can be confidently identified. CDR1 is given as SQVTM and CDR2 as ANQGSEA, both from the germline V gene. The CDR3 has 14 amino acids, counting the end cysteine and phenylalanine. CDR3 DNA only is kept here, 42 bases in frame from base 1. V is clipped by 2 bases and J by 2 bases, and the sequence between their germline boundaries is 10 bases long.